Detailed here is one T cell receptor beta chain. Trimming shortened V by 1 base and J by 0 bases, and 6 bases separated the two germline ends. Germline assignment: CDR1 SQVTM and CDR2 ANQGSEA. The CDR3 is made up of 14 amino acids. This sample stems from a study of cytomegalovirus exposure and HLA in healthy donors. Separate from the roughly 720-subject first cohort, the roughly 120-subject validation cohort was the one that the donors belonged to. Only in-frame clones appear in the TCRdb table, and some are missing; sequencing was by immunoSEQ multiplex PCR. The top ten hold approximately 1% of the sample, which has some 220,000 clones, under 95% seen once.

The V call is TRBV29-1, the J call TRBJ2-2; D is possibly TRBD1 (6 bases). This sequence originates from a woman between 18 and 29 years old in good health and CMV-seronegative. Source material: PBMCs. The CDR3: CSVEGTANTGELFF. CDR3 nucleotides: TGCAGCGTTGAAGGGACAGCGAACACCGGGGAGCTGTTTTTT.